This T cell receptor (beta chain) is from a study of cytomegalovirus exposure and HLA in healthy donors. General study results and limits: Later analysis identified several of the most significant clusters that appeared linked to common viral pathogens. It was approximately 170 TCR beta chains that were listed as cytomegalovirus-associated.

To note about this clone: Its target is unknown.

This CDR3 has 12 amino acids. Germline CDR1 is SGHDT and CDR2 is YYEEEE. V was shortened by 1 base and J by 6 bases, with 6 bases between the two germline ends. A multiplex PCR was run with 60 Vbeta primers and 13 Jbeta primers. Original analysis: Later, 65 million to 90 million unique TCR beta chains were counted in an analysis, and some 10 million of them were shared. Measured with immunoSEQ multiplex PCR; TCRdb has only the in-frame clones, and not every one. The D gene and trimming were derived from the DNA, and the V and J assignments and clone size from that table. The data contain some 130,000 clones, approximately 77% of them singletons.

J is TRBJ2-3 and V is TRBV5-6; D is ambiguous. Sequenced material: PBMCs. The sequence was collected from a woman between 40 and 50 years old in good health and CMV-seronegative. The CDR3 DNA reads TGTGCCAGCAGCTTGTCCCGGGATACGCAGTATTTT. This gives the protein CASSLSRDTQYF.